The subject of this entry is one T cell receptor (beta chain). The entry originates in a study of control samples from healthy donors and cancer patients. The protocol was immunoSEQ multiplex PCR, while the TCRdb copy is restricted to in-frame clones and leaves out a portion. The table includes fewer than 200,000 clones, approximately 92% detected once. Looked up from germline, CDR1 is MRHNA and CDR2 is SNTAGT. The ends lost 4 bases at V and 8 bases at J; junction bases unmatched: 16. CDR3 size: 17 residues. Sequenced material: blood. The chain employs TRBV6-4 and TRBJ2-1, with TRBD1 matching over 8 bases. The sequence derives from a woman aged 55-70 years in good health. The CDR3 nucleotides read TGTGCCAGCAGTGGGAACAGGGGGGAACGATCGGAGGATGAGCAGTTCTTC. It encodes CASSGNRGERSEDEQFF.